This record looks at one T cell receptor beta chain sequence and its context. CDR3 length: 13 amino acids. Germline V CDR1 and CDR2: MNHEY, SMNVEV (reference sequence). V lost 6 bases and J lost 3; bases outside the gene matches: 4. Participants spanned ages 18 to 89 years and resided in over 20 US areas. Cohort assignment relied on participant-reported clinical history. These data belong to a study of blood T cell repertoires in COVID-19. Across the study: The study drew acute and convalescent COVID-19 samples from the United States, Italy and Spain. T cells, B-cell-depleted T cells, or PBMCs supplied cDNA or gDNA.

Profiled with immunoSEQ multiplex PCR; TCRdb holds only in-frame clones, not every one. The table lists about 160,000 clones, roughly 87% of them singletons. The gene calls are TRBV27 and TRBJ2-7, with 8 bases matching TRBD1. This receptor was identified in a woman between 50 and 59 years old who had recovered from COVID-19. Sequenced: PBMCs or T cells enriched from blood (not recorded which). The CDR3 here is CASRQDRDYEQYF. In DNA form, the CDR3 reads TGTGCCAGCAGACAGGACAGGGACTACGAGCAGTACTTC.